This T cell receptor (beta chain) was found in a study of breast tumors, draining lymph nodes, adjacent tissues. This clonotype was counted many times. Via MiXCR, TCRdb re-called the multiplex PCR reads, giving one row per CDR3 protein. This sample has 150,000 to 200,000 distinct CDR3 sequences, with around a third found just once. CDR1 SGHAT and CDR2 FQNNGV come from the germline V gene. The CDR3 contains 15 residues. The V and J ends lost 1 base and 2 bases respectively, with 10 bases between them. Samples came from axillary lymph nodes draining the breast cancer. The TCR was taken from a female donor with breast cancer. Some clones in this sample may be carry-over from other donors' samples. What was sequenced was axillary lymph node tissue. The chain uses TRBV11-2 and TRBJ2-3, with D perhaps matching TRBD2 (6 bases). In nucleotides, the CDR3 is TGTGCCAGCAGCTTAGGATGGCGGGACACAGATACGCAGTATTTT. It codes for CASSLGWRDTDTQYF.